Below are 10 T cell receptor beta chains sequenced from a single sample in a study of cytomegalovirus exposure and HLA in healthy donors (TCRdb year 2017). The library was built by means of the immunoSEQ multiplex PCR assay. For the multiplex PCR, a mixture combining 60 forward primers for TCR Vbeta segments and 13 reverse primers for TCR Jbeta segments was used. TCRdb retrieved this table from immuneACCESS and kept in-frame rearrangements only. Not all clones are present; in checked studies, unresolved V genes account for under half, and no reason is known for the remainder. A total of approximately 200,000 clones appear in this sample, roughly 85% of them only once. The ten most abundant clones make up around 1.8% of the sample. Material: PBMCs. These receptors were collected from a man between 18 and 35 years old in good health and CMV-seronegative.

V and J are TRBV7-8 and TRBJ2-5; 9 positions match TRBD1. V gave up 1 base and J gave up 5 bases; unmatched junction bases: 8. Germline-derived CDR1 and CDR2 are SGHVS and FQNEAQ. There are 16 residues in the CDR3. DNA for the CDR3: TGTGCCAGCAGCTTAGGACAGGGGGTTTTTTTGGAGACCCAGTACTTC. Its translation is CASSLGQGVFLETQYF.

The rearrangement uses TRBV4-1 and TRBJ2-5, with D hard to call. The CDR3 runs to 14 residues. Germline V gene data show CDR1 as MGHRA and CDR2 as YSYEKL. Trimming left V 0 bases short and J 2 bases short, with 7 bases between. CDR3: CASSQDSPQETQYF. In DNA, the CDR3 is TGCGCCAGCAGCCAAGACAGTCCACAAGAGACCCAGTACTTC.

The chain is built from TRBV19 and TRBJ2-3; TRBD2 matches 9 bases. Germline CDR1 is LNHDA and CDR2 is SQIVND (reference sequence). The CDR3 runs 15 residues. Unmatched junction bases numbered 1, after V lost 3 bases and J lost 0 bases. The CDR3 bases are TGTGCCAGTAGTATCGCGGGAGGGAGCACAGATACGCAGTATTTT. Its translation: CASSIAGGSTDTQYF.

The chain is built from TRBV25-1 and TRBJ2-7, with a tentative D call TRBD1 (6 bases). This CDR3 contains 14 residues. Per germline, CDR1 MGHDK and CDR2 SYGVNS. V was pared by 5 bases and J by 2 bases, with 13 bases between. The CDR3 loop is CASSSTGPTYEQYF. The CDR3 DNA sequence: TGTGCCAGCAGTTCAACAGGGCCTACCTACGAGCAGTACTTC.

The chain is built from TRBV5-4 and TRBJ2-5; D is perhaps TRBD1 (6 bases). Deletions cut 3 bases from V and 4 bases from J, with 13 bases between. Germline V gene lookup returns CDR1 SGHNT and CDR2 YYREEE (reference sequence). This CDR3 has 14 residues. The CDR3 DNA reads TGTGCCAGCAGCTCAGGGGTGGGGAGAGAGACCCAGTACTTC. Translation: CASSSGVGRETQYF.

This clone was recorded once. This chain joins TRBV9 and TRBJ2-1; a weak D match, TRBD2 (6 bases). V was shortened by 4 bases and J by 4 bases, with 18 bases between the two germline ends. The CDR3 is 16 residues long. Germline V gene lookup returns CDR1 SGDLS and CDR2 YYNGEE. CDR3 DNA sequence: TGTGCCAGCAGCTACACCTGGACTAAAGGTTACAATGAGCAGTTCTTC. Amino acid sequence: CASSYTWTKGYNEQFF.

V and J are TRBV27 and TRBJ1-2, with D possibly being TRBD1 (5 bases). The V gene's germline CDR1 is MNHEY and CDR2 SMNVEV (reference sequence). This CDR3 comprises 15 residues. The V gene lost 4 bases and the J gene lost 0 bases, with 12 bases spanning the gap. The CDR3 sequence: CASSSYRTPNYGYTF. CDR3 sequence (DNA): TGTGCCAGCAGTTCCTACAGGACGCCTAACTATGGCTACACCTTC.

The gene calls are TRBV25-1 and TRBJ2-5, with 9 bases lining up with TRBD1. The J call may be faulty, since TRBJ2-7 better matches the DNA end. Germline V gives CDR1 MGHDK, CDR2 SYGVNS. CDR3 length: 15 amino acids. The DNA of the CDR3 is TGTGCCAGCAGTGATAGGACAGGGGATATCTACGAGCAGTACTTC. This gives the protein CASSDRTGDIYEQYF.

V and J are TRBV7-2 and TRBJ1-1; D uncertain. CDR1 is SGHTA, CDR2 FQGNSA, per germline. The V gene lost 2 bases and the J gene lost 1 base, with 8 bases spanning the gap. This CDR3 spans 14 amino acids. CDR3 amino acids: CASSLHLPNTEAFF. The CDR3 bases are TGTGCCAGCAGCTTACACTTACCGAACACTGAAGCTTTCTTT.

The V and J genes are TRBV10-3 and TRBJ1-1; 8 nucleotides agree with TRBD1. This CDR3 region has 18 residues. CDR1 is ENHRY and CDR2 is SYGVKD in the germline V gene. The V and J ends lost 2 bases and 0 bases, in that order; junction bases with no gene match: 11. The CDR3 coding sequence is TGTGCCATCAGTGAGACCGACTTAGGACAGGGCCTGAACACTGAAGCTTTCTTT. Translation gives CAISETDLGQGLNTEAFF.